Sequencing of this TCR beta chain was carried out in a study of spatial heterogeneity in lung cancer. Study information: Detected beta-chain sequences consistently exceeded alpha-chain sequences.

This clonotype was picked up many times. Germline CDR1 is ENHRY and CDR2 is SYGVKD. V shed 3 bases, J shed 4 bases, and the junction held 9 bases outside the gene matches. The CDR3 consists of 17 residues. Using its own MiXCR run on the 5' RACE reads, TCRdb lists one record per CDR3 protein. The sample consists of 35,000 to 50,000 distinct CDR3 sequences, roughly 3% of them appearing once. Described time point: sample taken at primary tumor resection. Donation came from 70 or so patients with untreated early-stage non-small cell lung cancer. No cell sorting; template was whole RNA from tumor, lung tissue or PBMC.

This TCR was sampled from a male donor with early-stage non-small cell lung cancer. The specimen comprised normal lung tissue next to the tumor, sampled at surgery. V gene TRBV10-3 combines with J gene TRBJ2-1; 10 bases map to TRBD2. The DNA of the CDR3 is TGTGCCATCAGTGACCCTCGGACTAGCGGTAAATACAATGAGCAGTTCTTC. This encodes CAISDPRTSGKYNEQFF.